What follows are 20 T cell receptor beta chains derived from one specimen sequenced in a study of blood T cell repertoires in COVID-19. Sequenced by immunoSEQ multiplex PCR; TCRdb stores in-frame clones only, minus some. The data hold some 130,000 clones, with roughly three quarters observed a single time. Sample: peripheral blood. These receptors all stem from a woman aged 70-85 years with acute or convalescent COVID-19.

The J gene is TRBJ2-1, the V gene TRBV9; 8 nucleotides agree with TRBD2. CDR1 is SGDLS and CDR2 is YYNGEE in the germline V gene. The V and J ends lost 3 bases and 4 bases, in that order; junction bases with no gene match: 6. The CDR3 extends over 15 amino acids. CDR3 residues: CASSATGTRYNEQFF. For the CDR3, the DNA is TGTGCCAGCAGCGCAACCGGGACTAGGTACAATGAGCAGTTCTTC.

This clone appeared a few times. The chain joins TRBV5-1 to TRBJ2-6; 7 nucleotides match TRBD2. Germline CDR1 is SGHRS and CDR2 is YFSETQ. J gave up 2 bases and V 0 bases, and 2 bases lay outside the gene matches. The CDR3 consists of 16 residues. CDR3 coding DNA: TGCGCCAGCAGCTTGGAGGCGGGAGCTGGGGCCAACGTCCTGACTTTC. Translating it yields CASSLEAGAGANVLTF.

The rearrangement joins TRBV4-1 to TRBJ2-2; D is uncertain. CDR3 length: 15 amino acids. V gave up 0 bases and J gave up 6 bases, with 11 bases separating them. Germline values: CDR1 MGHRA, CDR2 YSYEKL. CDR3 sequence: CASSQDYEFPGELFF. As DNA, the CDR3 is TGCGCCAGCAGCCAAGATTACGAGTTCCCCGGGGAGCTGTTTTTT.

This clone showed up just a few times. J is TRBJ2-5 and V is TRBV4-3; 7 bases fit TRBD1. The CDR3 is 14 amino acids. Trimming at V came to 1 base and at J to 2 bases, leaving 1 base not matched to a gene. Germline V gives CDR1 LGHNA, CDR2 YSLEER. The CDR3 is CASSQGDRQETQYF. The CDR3 DNA reads TGCGCCAGCAGCCAAGGGGACAGACAAGAGACCCAGTACTTC.

The J gene is TRBJ2-7, the V gene TRBV2, with no clear D. The CDR3 is 10 residues long. V was cut by 6 bases and J by 4 bases, with 4 bases left in between. CDR1 SNHLY and CDR2 FYNNEI come from the germline V gene. CDR3 nucleotide sequence: TGTGCCAGCAGCCAGTACGAGCAGTACTTC. As protein: CASSQYEQYF.

V is TRBV6-4 and J is TRBJ1-3, with D unresolved. From germline, CDR1 is MRHNA and CDR2 SNTAGT. V gave up 6 bases and J gave up 8 bases, with 35 bases separating them. This CDR3 is 20 amino acids long. The CDR3: CASRASKFSYPPSLEDTIYF. CDR3 nucleotide sequence: TGTGCCAGCAGGGCTAGCAAATTCTCTTATCCACCCTCTCTGGAAGACACCATATATTTT.

Only one count was recorded for this clone. J is TRBJ1-2 and V is TRBV29-1; TRBD1 matches at 7 bases. Germline CDR1 reads SQVTM; CDR2 reads ANQGSEA. The V gene end was trimmed by 7 bases and the J gene end by 4 bases; junction bases not matched to a gene: 9. This CDR3 has 13 amino acids. The CDR3 DNA reads as TGCAGCGCGACAGGGAGTATTGCCTATGGCTACACCTTC. Protein: CSATGSIAYGYTF.

The CDR3 sequence is CASSQDGSGRGTGELFF. The CDR3 coding sequence is TGTGCCAGCAGCCAAGATGGAAGCGGGAGGGGCACCGGGGAGCTGTTTTTT. This chain links TRBV4-2 with TRBJ2-2; TRBD2 matches at 10 bases. Germline CDR1 LGHNA, CDR2 YNFKEQ. This CDR3 has 17 residues. J lost 4 bases, V lost 0 bases, and 5 bases had no gene match.

The V call is TRBV4-2, the J call TRBJ1-5, with D maybe TRBD1 (5 bases). V lost 0 bases to trimming and J lost 0 bases, with 15 bases between them. CDR1 and CDR2 from the germline V gene are LGHNA and YNFKEQ. The CDR3 totals 18 residues. The CDR3 nucleotides are TGTGCCAGCAGCCAAGACCCGGGACTGAAATATAGCAATCAGCCCCAGCATTTT. This codes for CASSQDPGLKYSNQPQHF.

This clone was detected a few times. The chain has TRBV27 and TRBJ2-1; 7 positions match TRBD1. V shed 5 bases and J 5 bases; nucleotides not matched to a gene: 9. The V gene's germline CDR1 is MNHEY and CDR2 SMNVEV (reference sequence). CDR3 length equals 15 residues. The CDR3 loop is CASSPRGQRNNEQFF. The CDR3 DNA is TGTGCCAGCAGTCCCCGGGGACAGAGAAACAATGAGCAGTTCTTC.

The chain is built from TRBV5-5 and TRBJ1-4, with TRBD1 identical over 8 bases. The CDR3 covers 15 residues. Germline V CDR1 and CDR2: SGHKS, YYEKEE (reference sequence). Trimming cost V 4 bases and J 3 bases; bases outside gene matches: 5. CDR3 amino acids: CASSRQGRSNEKLFF. CDR3 DNA: TGTGCCAGCAGCAGACAGGGGCGGTCTAATGAAAAACTGTTTTTT.

A few counts support this clone. The chain links TRBV6-1 to TRBJ2-5; 13 nucleotides align to TRBD2. Germline assignment: CDR1 MNHNS and CDR2 SASEGT. The CDR3 length is 16 residues. The ends lost 1 base at V and 1 base at J; junction bases unmatched: 0. CDR3 nucleotide sequence: TGTGCCAGCAGTGAAGGACTAGCGGGGGGCCAAGAGACCCAGTACTTC. Residues: CASSEGLAGGQETQYF.

The CDR3, as DNA: TGTGCCAGCCGGGAGCGGAGAAGCACAGATACGCAGTATTTT. Its translation is CASRERRSTDTQYF. The genes are TRBV2 and TRBJ2-3; weak D call: TRBD2 (6 bases). The germline V gene has CDR1 SNHLY and CDR2 FYNNEI. V gave up 8 bases and J gave up 0 bases, with 12 bases separating them. This CDR3 region has 14 residues.

The rearrangement joins TRBV13 to TRBJ2-5; 8 positions agree with TRBD2. Looked up from germline, CDR1 is PRHDT and CDR2 is FYEKMQ (reference sequence). This CDR3 comprises 16 residues. V shed 3 bases and J 3 bases; nucleotides not matched to a gene: 9. CDR3: CASSFGERGLKETQYF. CDR3 sequence (DNA): TGTGCCAGCAGCTTCGGAGAGCGGGGGCTGAAAGAGACCCAGTACTTC.

V gene TRBV19 combines with J gene TRBJ2-6; D uncertain. Germline V CDR1 and CDR2: LNHDA, SQIVND (reference sequence). The V end lost 3 bases, the J end lost 2 bases, and 2 bases lay between the germline ends. The CDR3 has 13 residues. The CDR3 spells CASSIAGANVLTF. In DNA, the CDR3 is TGTGCCAGTAGTATCGCTGGGGCCAACGTCCTGACTTTC.

This clone turned up a few times. The gene calls are TRBV12-5 and TRBJ2-7; D gene ambiguous. Deletions cut 3 bases from V and 5 bases from J, with 5 bases between. This CDR3 comprises 11 residues. The V gene's germline CDR1 is LGHNT and CDR2 FRNRAP. The CDR3 sequence: CASGFYDEQYF. CDR3 DNA sequence: TGTGCTAGTGGTTTCTATGACGAGCAGTACTTC.

The chain has TRBV27 and TRBJ2-5; 11 positions agree with TRBD1. CDR3 size: 13 residues. V lost 4 bases, J lost 7 bases, and 2 bases stayed unmatched. Germline loops: CDR1 MNHEY, CDR2 SMNVEV (reference sequence). The CDR3 loop is CASSSGQGGTQYF. As DNA, the CDR3 is TGTGCCAGCAGTTCGGGACAGGGGGGGACCCAGTACTTC.

The chain uses TRBV7-2 and TRBJ1-2; no reliable D call. The germline V gene has CDR1 SGHTA and CDR2 FQGNSA. Deletions cut 1 base from V and 4 bases from J, with 4 bases between. This CDR3 is 12 amino acids long. The CDR3 DNA sequence: TGTGCCAGCAGCTTAGGCGGCTATGGCTACACCTTC. It is translated as CASSLGGYGYTF. The entire variable domain, with the rest obtained from reference TRBV7-2 and TRBJ1-2, is as follows: GAGVSQSPSNKVTEKGKDVELRCDPISGHTALYWYRQSLGQGLEFLIYFQGNSAPDKSGLPSDRFSAERTGGSVSTLTIQRTQQEDSAVYLCASSLGGYGYTFGSGTRLTVV.

This chain joins TRBV23-1 and TRBJ2-7; 8 nucleotides match TRBD1. TRBV23-1 is recorded as an ORF, its role being uncertain. After removal of 3 bases from V and 7 bases from J, the junction contained 2 bases not matched to a gene. The CDR3 has 12 residues. The CDR3 coding sequence is TGCGCCAGCAGTCACAGGGGGCGTGAGCAGTACTTC. It is translated as CASSHRGREQYF.

The chain carries TRBV6-1 and TRBJ2-7; 15 bases fit TRBD2. The CDR3 is 19 amino acids. J was trimmed by 4 bases and V by 3 bases; bases with no gene match: 13. CDR1 is MNHNS and CDR2 is SASEGT in the germline V gene. Here the CDR3 DNA reads TGTGCCAGCAGTGATGGACTAGCGGGGGGGTTAGACAGGTTTTACGAGCAGTACTTC. This sequence encodes CASSDGLAGGLDRFYEQYF.